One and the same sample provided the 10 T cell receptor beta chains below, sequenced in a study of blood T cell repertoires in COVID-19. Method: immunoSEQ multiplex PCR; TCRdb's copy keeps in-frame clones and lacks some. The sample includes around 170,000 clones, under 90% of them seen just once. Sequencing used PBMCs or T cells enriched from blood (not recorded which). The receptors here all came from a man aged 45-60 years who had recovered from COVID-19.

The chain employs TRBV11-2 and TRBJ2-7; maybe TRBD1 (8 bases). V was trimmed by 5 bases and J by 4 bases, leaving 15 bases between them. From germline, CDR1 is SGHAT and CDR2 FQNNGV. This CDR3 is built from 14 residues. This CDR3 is CASSRNRGGYEQYF. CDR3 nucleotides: TGTGCCAGCAGCCGTAACAGGGGGGGATACGAGCAGTACTTC. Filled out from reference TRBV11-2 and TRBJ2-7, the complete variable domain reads EAGVAQSPRYKIIEKRQSVAFWCNPISGHATLYWYQQILGQGPKLLIQFQNNGVVDDSQLPKDRFSAERLKGVDSTLKIQPAKLEDSAVYLCASSRNRGGYEQYFGPGTRLTVT.

The DNA for the CDR3 is TGTGCCAGCAGCCTAACAGGGTCCGTGACGGAGCAGTACTTC. Translation: CASSLTGSVTEQYF. V and J are TRBV3-1 (or the pseudogene TRBV3-2) and TRBJ2-7, with a weak D call TRBD1 (6 bases). V lost 4 bases to trimming and J lost 7 bases, with 17 bases between them. The CDR3 is 14 amino acids. Per germline, CDR1 LGHDT and CDR2 YNNKEL (reference sequence).

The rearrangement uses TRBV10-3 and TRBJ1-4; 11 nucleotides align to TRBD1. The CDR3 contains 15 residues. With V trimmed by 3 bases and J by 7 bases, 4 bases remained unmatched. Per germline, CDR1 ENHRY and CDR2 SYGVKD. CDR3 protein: CAISDGQGAVEKLFF. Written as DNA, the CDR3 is TGTGCCATCAGTGATGGACAGGGGGCTGTTGAAAAACTGTTTTTT.

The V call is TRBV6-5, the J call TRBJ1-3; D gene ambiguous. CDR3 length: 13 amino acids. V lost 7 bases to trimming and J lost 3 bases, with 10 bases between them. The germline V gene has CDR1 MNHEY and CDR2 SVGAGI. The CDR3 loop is CASMSGYGNTIYF. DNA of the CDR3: TGTGCCAGCATGAGCGGGTATGGAAACACCATATATTTT.

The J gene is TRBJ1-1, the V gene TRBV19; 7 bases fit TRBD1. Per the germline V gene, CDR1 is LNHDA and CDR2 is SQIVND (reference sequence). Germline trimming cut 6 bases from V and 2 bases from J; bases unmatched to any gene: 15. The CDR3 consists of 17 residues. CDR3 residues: CASSLRPGQTTNTEAFF. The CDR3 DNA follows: TGTGCCAGTAGCCTTCGGCCGGGACAGACAACTAACACTGAAGCTTTCTTT.

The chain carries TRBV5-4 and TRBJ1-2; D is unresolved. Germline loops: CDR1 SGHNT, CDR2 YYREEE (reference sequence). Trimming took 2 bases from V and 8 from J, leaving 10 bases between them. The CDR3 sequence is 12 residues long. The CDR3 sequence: CASSFDSLGYTF. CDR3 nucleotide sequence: TGTGCCAGCAGCTTCGATAGTCTCGGCTACACCTTC.

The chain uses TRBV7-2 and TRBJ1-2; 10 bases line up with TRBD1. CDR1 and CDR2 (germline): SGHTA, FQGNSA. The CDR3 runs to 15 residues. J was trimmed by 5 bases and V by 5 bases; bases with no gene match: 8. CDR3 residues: CASSARGQGFYGYTF. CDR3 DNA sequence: TGTGCCAGCAGCGCTAGGGGACAGGGGTTTTATGGCTACACCTTC.

This CDR3 is CASKEGAGNTIYF. The CDR3 DNA sequence: TGTGCCAGCAAAGAAGGGGCCGGAAACACCATATATTTT. V is TRBV7-8 and J is TRBJ1-3; weak D call: TRBD1 (5 bases). V was pared by 7 bases and J by 4 bases, with 11 bases between. Germline CDR1 SGHVS, CDR2 FQNEAQ. This CDR3 spans 13 amino acids.

CDR3 sequence (DNA): TGTGCCAGCAGCCAGGGGGCTTCTCTGTGGGGAAGTCGTAACACCATATATTTT. Translated, it gives CASSQGASLWGSRNTIYF. The chain has TRBV14 and TRBJ1-3; maybe TRBD1 (6 bases). Trimming shortened V by 3 bases and J by 7 bases, and 25 bases separated the two germline ends. The CDR3 has 18 residues. CDR1 and CDR2 (germline): SGHDN, FVKESK.

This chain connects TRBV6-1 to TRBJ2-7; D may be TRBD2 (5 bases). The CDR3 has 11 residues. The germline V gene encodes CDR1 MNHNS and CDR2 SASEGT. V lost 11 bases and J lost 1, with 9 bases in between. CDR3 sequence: CAGRTSYEQYF. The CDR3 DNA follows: TGTGCCGGGCGGACTTCCTACGAGCAGTACTTC.